A single sample is the source of the 5 T cell receptor beta chains below, sequenced in a study of cytomegalovirus exposure and HLA in healthy donors. Vbeta (60) and Jbeta (13) primers were used in the PCR. TCRdb's copy holds only in-frame clones and misses some; the assay was immunoSEQ multiplex PCR. This sample has around 200,000 clones, with more than 60% found just once. The sequenced material came from PBMCs. These TCRs come from a man aged 50 to 59 in good health and CMV-seronegative.

The chain couples TRBV11-2 to TRBJ2-7, with 11 bases aligning to TRBD2. Germline V gene data show CDR1 as SGHAT and CDR2 as FQNNGV. Germline trimming cut 7 bases from V and 3 bases from J; bases unmatched to any gene: 5. The CDR3 has 14 amino acids. The CDR3 region is CASTPTSGNYEQYF. CDR3 DNA sequence: TGTGCCAGCACTCCGACTAGCGGGAACTACGAGCAGTACTTC.

The V call is TRBV11-1, the J call TRBJ2-5, with D possibly TRBD2 on 5 matching bases. Germline V gene lookup returns CDR1 SGHAT and CDR2 FQDESV (reference sequence). The V gene lost 5 bases and the J gene lost 4 bases, with 23 bases spanning the gap. This CDR3 contains 17 residues. CDR3 sequence (DNA): TGTGCCAGCAGCCGTCCTTTGAGCGCAGGAGGAGGAGAGACCCAGTACTTC. Translating it yields CASSRPLSAGGGETQYF.

The chain joins TRBV11-2 to TRBJ2-1, with a tentative D call TRBD1 (6 bases). Per germline, CDR1 SGHAT and CDR2 FQNNGV. The V gene lost 7 bases and the J gene lost 5 bases, with 18 bases spanning the gap. There are 15 residues in the CDR3. The CDR3, as DNA: TGTGCCAGCACCCACCCGTACGACAGGAACAATGAGCAGTTCTTC. This codes for CASTHPYDRNNEQFF. The whole variable domain, remainder taken from reference TRBV11-2 and TRBJ2-1, is EAGVAQSPRYKIIEKRQSVAFWCNPISGHATLYWYQQILGQGPKLLIQFQNNGVVDDSQLPKDRFSAERLKGVDSTLKIQPAKLEDSAVYLCASTHPYDRNNEQFFGPGTRLTVL.

The CDR3 coding sequence is TGCGCCAGCTCTCTACAGGGACAGGGTCACCTGTACTTC. Residues: CASSLQGQGHLYF. This chain joins TRBV10-1 and TRBJ2-4; TRBD1 agrees at 9 bases. V was pared by 8 bases and J by 15 bases, with 14 bases of the junction left unmatched. Looked up from germline, CDR1 is WNHNN and CDR2 is SYGVQD (reference sequence). The CDR3 is 13 amino acids.

For this clone: The germline gene is not matched at one end of the junction; a read error may be the cause. V usage is TRBV18 and J usage is TRBJ2-6; a weak D match, TRBD1 (5 bases). Germline-derived CDR1 and CDR2 are KGHSH and LQKENI. The CDR3 is 13 amino acids. In DNA form, the CDR3 reads TGTGCCAGCTCTCCTTCTGGGGCCAACGGCCTGACTTTC. Translation gives CASSPSGANGLTF.